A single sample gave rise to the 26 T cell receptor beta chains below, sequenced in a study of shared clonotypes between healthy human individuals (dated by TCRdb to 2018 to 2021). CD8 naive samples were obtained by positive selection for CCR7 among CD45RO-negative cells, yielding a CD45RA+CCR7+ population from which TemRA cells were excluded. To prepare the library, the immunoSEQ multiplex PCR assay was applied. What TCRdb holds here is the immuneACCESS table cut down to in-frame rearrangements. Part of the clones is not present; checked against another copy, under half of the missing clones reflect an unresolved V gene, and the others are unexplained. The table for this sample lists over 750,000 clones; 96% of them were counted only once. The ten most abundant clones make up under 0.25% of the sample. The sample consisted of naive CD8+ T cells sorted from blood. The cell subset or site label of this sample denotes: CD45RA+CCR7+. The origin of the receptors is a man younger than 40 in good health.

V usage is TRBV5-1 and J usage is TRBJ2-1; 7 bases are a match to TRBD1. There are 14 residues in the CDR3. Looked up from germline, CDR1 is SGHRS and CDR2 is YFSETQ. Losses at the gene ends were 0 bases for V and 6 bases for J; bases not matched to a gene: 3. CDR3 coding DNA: TGCGCCAGCAGCTTGGCCGGGACAGCCAATGAGCAGTTCTTC. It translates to CASSLAGTANEQFF.

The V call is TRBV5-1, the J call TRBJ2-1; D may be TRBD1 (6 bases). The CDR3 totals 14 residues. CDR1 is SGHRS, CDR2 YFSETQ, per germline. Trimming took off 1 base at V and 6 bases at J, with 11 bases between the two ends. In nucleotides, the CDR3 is TGCGCCAGCAGCTTGCAGGGGACCGTCAATGAGCAGTTCTTC. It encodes CASSLQGTVNEQFF.

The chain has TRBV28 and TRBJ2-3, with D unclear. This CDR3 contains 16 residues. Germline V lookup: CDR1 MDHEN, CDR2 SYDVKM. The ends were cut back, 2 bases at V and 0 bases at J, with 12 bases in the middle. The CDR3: CASSLVEQVSTDTQYF. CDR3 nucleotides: TGTGCCAGCAGTTTAGTGGAGCAGGTTAGCACAGATACGCAGTATTTT.

The CDR3 region has the DNA TGCAGCGTTGAGGGGCAGGGGATGTCTGGAAACACCATATATTTT. It translates to CSVEGQGMSGNTIYF. The chain joins TRBV29-1 to TRBJ1-3; TRBD1 might be the D (6 bases). V lost 3 bases, J lost 1 base, and 13 bases lay in between. The CDR3 consists of 15 residues. CDR1 and CDR2 (germline): SQVTM, ANQGSEA.

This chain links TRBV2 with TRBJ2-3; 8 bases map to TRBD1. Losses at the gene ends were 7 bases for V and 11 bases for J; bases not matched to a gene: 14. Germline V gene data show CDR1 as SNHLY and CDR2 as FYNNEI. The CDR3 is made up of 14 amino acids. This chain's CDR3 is CASTGQGVSLGQYF. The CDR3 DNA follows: TGTGCCAGCACCGGACAGGGTGTCTCCCTCGGGCAGTATTTT. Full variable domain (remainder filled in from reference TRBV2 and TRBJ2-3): EPEVTQTPSHQVTQMGQEVILRCVPISNHLYFYWYRQILGQKVEFLVSFYNNEISEKSEIFDDQFSVERPDGSNFTLKIRSTKLEDSAMYFCASTGQGVSLGQYFGPGTRLTVL.

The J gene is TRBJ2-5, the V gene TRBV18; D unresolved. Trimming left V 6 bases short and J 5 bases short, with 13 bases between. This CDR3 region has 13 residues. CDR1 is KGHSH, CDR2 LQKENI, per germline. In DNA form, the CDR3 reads TGTGCCAGCTCGAAGGGCGTTTGGGAGACCCAGTACTTC. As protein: CASSKGVWETQYF. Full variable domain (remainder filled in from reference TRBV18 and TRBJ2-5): NAGVMQNPRHLVRRRGQEARLRCSPMKGHSHVYWYRQLPEEGLKFMVYLQKENIIDESGMPKERFSAEFPKEGPSILRIQQVVRGDSAAYFCASSKGVWETQYFGPGTRLLVL.

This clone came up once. CDR3 in DNA: TGTGCCAGCAGTTTTGAACAGCAGGGGTTGTATGGCTACACCTTC. It codes for CASSFEQQGLYGYTF. The rearrangement uses TRBV27 and TRBJ1-2, with D perhaps matching TRBD1 (6 bases). The ends were cut back, 3 bases at V and 5 bases at J, with 16 bases in the middle. The germline CDR1 and CDR2 sequences are MNHEY and SMNVEV (reference sequence). This CDR3 has 15 residues.

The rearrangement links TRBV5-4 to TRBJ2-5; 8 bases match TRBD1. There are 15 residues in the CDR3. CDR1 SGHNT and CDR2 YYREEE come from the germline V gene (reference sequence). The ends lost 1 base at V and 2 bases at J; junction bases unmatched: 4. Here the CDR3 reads CASSLTGTGQETQYF. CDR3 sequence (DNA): TGTGCCAGCAGCTTGACCGGGACAGGACAAGAGACCCAGTACTTC.

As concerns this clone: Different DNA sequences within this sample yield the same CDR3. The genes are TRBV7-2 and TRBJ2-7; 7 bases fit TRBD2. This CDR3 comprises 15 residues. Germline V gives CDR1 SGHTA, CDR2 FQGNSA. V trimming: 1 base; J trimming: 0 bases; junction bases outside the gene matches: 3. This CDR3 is CASSLGGGGSYEQYF. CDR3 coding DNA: TGTGCCAGCAGCTTAGGTGGGGGGGGCTCCTACGAGCAGTACTTC.

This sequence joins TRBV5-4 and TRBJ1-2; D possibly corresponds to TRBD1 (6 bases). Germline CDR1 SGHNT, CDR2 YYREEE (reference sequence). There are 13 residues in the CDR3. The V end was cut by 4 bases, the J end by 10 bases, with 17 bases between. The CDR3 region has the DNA TGTGCCAGCAGCGGTTACCGGGACAAGAACTACACCTTC. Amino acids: CASSGYRDKNYTF.

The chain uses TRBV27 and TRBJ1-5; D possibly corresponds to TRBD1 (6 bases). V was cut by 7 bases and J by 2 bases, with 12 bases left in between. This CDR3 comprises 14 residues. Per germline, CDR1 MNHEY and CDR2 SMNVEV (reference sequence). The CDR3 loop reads CASTPRGGNQPQHF. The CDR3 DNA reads TGTGCCAGCACCCCCAGGGGTGGCAATCAGCCCCAGCATTTT.

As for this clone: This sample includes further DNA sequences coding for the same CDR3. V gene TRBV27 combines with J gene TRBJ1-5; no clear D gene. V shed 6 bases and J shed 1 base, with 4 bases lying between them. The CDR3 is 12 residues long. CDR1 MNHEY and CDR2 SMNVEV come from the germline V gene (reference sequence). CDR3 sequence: CASSRSNQPQHF. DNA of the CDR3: TGTGCCAGCAGCAGGAGCAATCAGCCCCAGCATTTT.

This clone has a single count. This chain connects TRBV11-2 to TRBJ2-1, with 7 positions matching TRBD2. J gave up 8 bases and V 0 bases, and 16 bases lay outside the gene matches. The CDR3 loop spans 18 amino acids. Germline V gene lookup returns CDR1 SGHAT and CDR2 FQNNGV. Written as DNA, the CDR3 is TGTGCCAGCAGCTTAGAGGTCACGTCGGGACTACCGGGGGATGAGCAGTTCTTC. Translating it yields CASSLEVTSGLPGDEQFF.

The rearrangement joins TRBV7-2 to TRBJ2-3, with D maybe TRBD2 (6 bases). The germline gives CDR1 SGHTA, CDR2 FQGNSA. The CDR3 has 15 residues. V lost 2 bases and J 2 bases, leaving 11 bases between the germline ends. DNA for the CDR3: TGTGCCAGCAGCTTATTGCGGGACCTCACAGATACGCAGTATTTT. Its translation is CASSLLRDLTDTQYF.

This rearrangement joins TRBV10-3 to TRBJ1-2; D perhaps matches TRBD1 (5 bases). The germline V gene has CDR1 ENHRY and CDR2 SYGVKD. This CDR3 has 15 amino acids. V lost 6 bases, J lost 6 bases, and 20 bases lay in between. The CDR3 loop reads CAIRSTGNGRNGYTF. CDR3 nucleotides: TGTGCCATCAGATCCACAGGCAACGGAAGGAATGGCTACACCTTC.

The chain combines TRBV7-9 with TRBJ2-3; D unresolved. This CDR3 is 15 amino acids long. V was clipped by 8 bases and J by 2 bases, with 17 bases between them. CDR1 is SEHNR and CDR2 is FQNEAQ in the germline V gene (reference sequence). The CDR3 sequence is CASRMRGADTDTQYF. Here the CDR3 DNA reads TGTGCCAGCCGCATGAGAGGAGCTGACACAGATACGCAGTATTTT. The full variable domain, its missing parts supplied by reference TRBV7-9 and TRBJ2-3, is DTGVSQNPRHKITKRGQNVTFRCDPISEHNRLYWYRQTLGQGPEFLTYFQNEAQLEKSRLLSDRFSAERPKGSFSTLEIQRTEQGDSAMYLCASRMRGADTDTQYFGPGTRLTVL.

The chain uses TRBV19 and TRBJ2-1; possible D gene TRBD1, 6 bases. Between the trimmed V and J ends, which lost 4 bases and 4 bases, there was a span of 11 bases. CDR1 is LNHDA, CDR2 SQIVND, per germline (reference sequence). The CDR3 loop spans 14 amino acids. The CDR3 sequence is CASSKQGSYNEQFF. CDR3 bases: TGTGCCAGTAGTAAACAGGGAAGTTACAATGAGCAGTTCTTC.

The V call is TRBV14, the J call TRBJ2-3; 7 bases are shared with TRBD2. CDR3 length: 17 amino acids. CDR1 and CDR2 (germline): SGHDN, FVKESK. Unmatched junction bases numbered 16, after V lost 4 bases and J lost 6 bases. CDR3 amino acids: CASSPHGGTTYSDTQYF. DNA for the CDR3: TGTGCCAGCAGCCCCCACGGCGGGACTACATATTCGGATACGCAGTATTTT.

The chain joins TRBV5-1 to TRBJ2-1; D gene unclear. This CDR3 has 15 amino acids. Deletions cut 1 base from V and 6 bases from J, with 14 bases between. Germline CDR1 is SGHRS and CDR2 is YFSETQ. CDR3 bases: TGCGCCAGCAGCTTGTCATCGCTAGGCCTCAATGAGCAGTTCTTC. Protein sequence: CASSLSSLGLNEQFF.

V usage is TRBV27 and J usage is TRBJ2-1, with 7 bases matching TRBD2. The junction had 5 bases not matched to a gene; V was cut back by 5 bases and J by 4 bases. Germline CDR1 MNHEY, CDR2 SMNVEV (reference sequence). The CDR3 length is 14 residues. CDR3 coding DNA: TGTGCCAGCAGTCTCCAGGGAGGGTACAATGAGCAGTTCTTC. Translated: CASSLQGGYNEQFF.

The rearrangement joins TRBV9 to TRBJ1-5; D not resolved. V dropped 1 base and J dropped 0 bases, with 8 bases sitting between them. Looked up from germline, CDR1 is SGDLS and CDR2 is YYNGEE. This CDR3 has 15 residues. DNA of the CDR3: TGTGCCAGCAGCGTAAACGGGAATAGCAATCAGCCCCAGCATTTT. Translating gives CASSVNGNSNQPQHF.

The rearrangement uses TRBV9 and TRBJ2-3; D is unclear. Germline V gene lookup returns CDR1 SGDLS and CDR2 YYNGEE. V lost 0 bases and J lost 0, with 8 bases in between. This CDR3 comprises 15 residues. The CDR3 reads CASSVGESSTDTQYF. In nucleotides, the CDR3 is TGTGCCAGCAGCGTAGGAGAGTCTAGCACAGATACGCAGTATTTT.

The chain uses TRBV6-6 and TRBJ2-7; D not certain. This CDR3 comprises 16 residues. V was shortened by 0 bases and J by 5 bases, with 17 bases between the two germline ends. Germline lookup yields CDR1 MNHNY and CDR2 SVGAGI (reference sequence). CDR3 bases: TGTGCCAGCAGTTACTCGTCGGAGCTTGGTGAGAACGAGCAGTACTTC. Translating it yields CASSYSSELGENEQYF.

The CDR3 nucleotides are TGTGCCAGCGGATCAGGGCACACCATATATTTT. Protein: CASGSGHTIYF. This chain joins TRBV13 and TRBJ1-3; perhaps TRBD1 as D (5 bases). The V gene's germline CDR1 is PRHDT and CDR2 FYEKMQ (reference sequence). Trimming took 8 bases from V and 8 from J, leaving 10 bases between them. There are 11 residues in the CDR3.

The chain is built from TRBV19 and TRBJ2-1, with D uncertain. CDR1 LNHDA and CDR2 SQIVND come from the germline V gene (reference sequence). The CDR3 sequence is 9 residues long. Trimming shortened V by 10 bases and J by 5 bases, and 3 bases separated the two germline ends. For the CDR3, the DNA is TGTGCCAACCACAATGAGCAGTTCTTC. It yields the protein CANHNEQFF.

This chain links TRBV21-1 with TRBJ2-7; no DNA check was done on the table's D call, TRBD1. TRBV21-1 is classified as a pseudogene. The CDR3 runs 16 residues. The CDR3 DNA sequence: TGTGCCAGCACCCCTCGGGGACACCTCTCTTACTACGAGCAGTACTTC. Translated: CASTPRGHLSYYEQYF.